The rows below give T cell receptor beta chains drawn from one sample of a study of shared clonotypes between healthy human individuals. Assay used: immunoSEQ multiplex PCR; TCRdb lists only in-frame clones, some missing. The data show 2 million to 2.5 million clones, 85% to 95% seen once. The sample consisted of naive CD4+ T cells from PBMCs. These receptors were obtained from a man younger than 35 in good health. Some clones in this sample may be carry-over from other donors' samples. The CDR3 runs from the conserved cysteine through the conserved F or W. The D gene is left open where the match is weak. Clone sizes are given selectively: once, few, many, or a class where the clone is expanded.

D gene,clone size,J gene,V gene,CDR3 DNA,CDR3 protein
NA,once,TRBJ1-3,TRBV4-1,TGCGCCAGCAGCCGCCGAAATGGGCTCAGGGGCGGTGGAAACACCATATATTTT,CASSRRNGLRGGGNTIYF
NA,NA,TRBJ1-2,TRBV5-1,TGCGCCAGCAGCCTCGAGGGAAGTCCCCTATACTATGGCTACACCTTC,CASSLEGSPLYYGYTF
NA,NA,TRBJ2-5,TRBV7-2,TGTGCCAGCAGCTCACTTTCACAGGGACAAGAGACCCAGTACTTC,CASSSLSQGQETQYF
NA,NA,TRBJ2-5,TRBV7-9,TGTGCCAGCAGCTTAATGTCCTCTCGAGAGACCCAGTACTTC,CASSLMSSRETQYF
TRBD2,NA,TRBJ2-2,TRBV10-3,TGTGCCATCAACGATATGCCCGGGACTAGCGTCCACAACACCGGGGAGCTGTTTTTT,CAINDMPGTSVHNTGELFF
TRBD1,NA,TRBJ2-4,TRBV6-6,TGTGCCAGCAGTTACAGACAGGGGGACAAAAACATTCAGTACTTC,CASSYRQGDKNIQYF
NA,NA,TRBJ2-1,TRBV5-1,TGCGCCAGCAGCTGGATGAGTAGTCTCTCCTACAATGAGCAGTTCTTC,CASSWMSSLSYNEQFF
TRBD1,NA,TRBJ1-2,TRBV28,TGTGCCAGCAGCCCTGGACAGGGTACCGGCTACACCTTC,CASSPGQGTGYTF
NA,NA,TRBJ1-5,TRBV21-1,TGTGCCAGCAGCAAAGCGCGCAGGGAAAGCAATCAGCCCCAGCATTTT,CASSKARRESNQPQHF
NA,once,TRBJ1-2,TRBV11-2,TGTGCCAGCAGCCCGGACATGAACTATGGCTACACCTTC,CASSPDMNYGYTF
NA,NA,TRBJ1-2,TRBV4-2,TGTGCCAGCAGCCCGCCTGGGCAGGAAATCTATGGCTACACCTTC,CASSPPGQEIYGYTF
NA,NA,TRBJ2-7,TRBV2,TGTGCCAGCAGTGAAGAGGGCGAGCAGTACTTC,CASSEEGEQYF
NA,NA,TRBJ2-1,TRBV6-1,TGTGCCAGCCGGGCTGGGAATGAGCAGTTCTTC,CASRAGNEQFF
NA,NA,TRBJ1-2,TRBV28,TGTGCCAGCAGTTTACCGGGGGGAGGCTACACCTTC,CASSLPGGGYTF
NA,NA,TRBJ2-1,TRBV28,TGTGCCAGCAGTGGGAGTTGGGGTCAGCAGTTCTTC,CASSGSWGQQFF
NA,NA,TRBJ2-7,TRBV6-6,TGTGCCAGCAGTGACTCCTACGAGCAGTACTTC,CASSDSYEQYF
NA,NA,TRBJ2-7,TRBV4-3,TGCGCCAGCAGCCAAGTCGCAGGGGGGTCCTCCTACGAGCAGTACTTC,CASSQVAGGSSYEQYF
NA,NA,TRBJ2-7,TRBV28,TGTGCCAGCAGCCGTCGCACCTACGAGCAGTACTTC,CASSRRTYEQYF
NA,NA,TRBJ2-3,TRBV19,TGTGCCAGTAGCTCCTCCGGGGGCACAGATACGCAGTATTTT,CASSSSGGTDTQYF
NA,NA,TRBJ1-2,TRBV4-2,TGTGCCAGCAGCCAAGATGTACAGGGCCGTTTCTATGGCTACACCTTC,CASSQDVQGRFYGYTF
NA,once,TRBJ1-5,TRBV19,TGTGCCAGTAGTACCCACCCGGGCGGGGGTCAGCCCCAGCATTTT,CASSTHPGGGQPQHF
TRBD1,NA,TRBJ1-1,TRBV5-8,TGTGCCAGCCTGGGACAGGGGGCTTCGAAAGCTTTCTTT,CASLGQGASKAFF
TRBD2,once,TRBJ2-3,TRBV9,TGTGCCAGCAGCGTCCACGGCCAACTAGCGGGAGGCCCCACAGATACGCAGTATTTT,CASSVHGQLAGGPTDTQYF
TRBD1,once,TRBJ2-5,TRBV28,TGTGCCAGCAGCCGGCCCGGGACAGGGCAAGAGACCCAGTACTTC,CASSRPGTGQETQYF
NA,NA,TRBJ2-2,TRBV27,TGTGCCAGCAGTTTAAGCAGGGGCTACACCGGGGAGCTGTTTTTT,CASSLSRGYTGELFF
TRBD1,NA,TRBJ2-3,TRBV4-1,TGCGCCAGCAGCCAAGATCTTTGGATGTCAGGGGGCAGCACAGATACGCAGTATTTT,CASSQDLWMSGGSTDTQYF
NA,NA,TRBJ2-3,TRBV5-4,TGTGCCAGCAGCCCTAGATGGCAGGGCGACACAGATACGCAGTATTTT,CASSPRWQGDTDTQYF
NA,NA,TRBJ2-3,TRBV9,TGTGCCAGCAGCTGGGACGTGAAAACAGATACGCAGTATTTT,CASSWDVKTDTQYF
NA,once,TRBJ1-4,TRBV7-9,TGTGCCAGCAGCTTAGCGGGGACCGGGAAGGGTGAAAAACTGTTTTTT,CASSLAGTGKGEKLFF
NA,NA,TRBJ2-7,TRBV11-3,TGTGCCAGCAGCTGGGGCGTGGGCGAGCAGTACTTC,CASSWGVGEQYF
TRBD2,NA,TRBJ2-1,TRBV18,TGTGCCAGCTCACCAAGTACTAGCGGGGATTACAATGAGCAGTTCTTC,CASSPSTSGDYNEQFF
TRBD1,NA,TRBJ1-2,TRBV28,TGTGCCAGCAGTCTACGACAGGGTTATAACTATGGCTACACCTTC,CASSLRQGYNYGYTF
TRBD2,NA,TRBJ2-7,TRBV4-2,TGTGCCAGCAGCCAAGGGCCGGGGGGATTCGAGCAGTACTTC,CASSQGPGGFEQYF
NA,NA,TRBJ2-1,TRBV18,TGTGCCAGCTCACCAACCCAACTGGCGGAGGGGTCCTACAATGAGCAGTTCTTC,CASSPTQLAEGSYNEQFF
NA,NA,TRBJ2-1,TRBV28,TGTGCCAGCAGATTAGGACAGCGCTACTACAATGAGCAGTTCTTC,CASRLGQRYYNEQFF
TRBD1,NA,TRBJ2-4,TRBV7-9,TGTGCCAGCAGCTTAGCGCTCGGGACAGGGAGCCACATTCAGTACTTC,CASSLALGTGSHIQYF
NA,NA,TRBJ2-7,TRBV9,TGTGCCAGCAGCGTAGCCTCAGTGGCGGGCGAGCAGTACTTC,CASSVASVAGEQYF
NA,NA,TRBJ2-5,TRBV5-1,TGCGCCAGCAGCACCGGCCCGGGGGCGGGTAAAGAGACCCAGTACTTC,CASSTGPGAGKETQYF
TRBD1,NA,TRBJ2-7,TRBV30,TGTGCCTGGAGGGGACAGGTTTCATCCTACGAGCAGTACTTC,CAWRGQVSSYEQYF
TRBD2,NA,TRBJ2-2,TRBV28,TGTGCCAGCTCGGGGGCTAGCGGGAATACCGGGGAGCTGTTTTTT,CASSGASGNTGELFF
NA,NA,TRBJ2-3,TRBV30,TGTGCCTGGAGTCGGACTATCCTTTCTAGCACAGATACGCAGTATTTT,CAWSRTILSSTDTQYF
NA,NA,TRBJ2-7,TRBV5-1,TGCGCCAGCGGACGGAGCTCCTACGAGCAGTACTTC,CASGRSSYEQYF
TRBD2,NA,TRBJ2-2,TRBV19,TGTGCCAGTAGTGTGGTAGCGGGAGGGCCTTCCGGGGAGCTGTTTTTT,CASSVVAGGPSGELFF
NA,NA,TRBJ1-1,TRBV28,TGTGCCAGCAGTATTCCATGGGGAGGGAACACTGAAGCTTTCTTT,CASSIPWGGNTEAFF
TRBD2,once,TRBJ2-2,TRBV28,TGTGCCAGCAGTTTAAGGTCGGGGGGGCGCTTGGCCACCGGGGAGCTGTTTTTT,CASSLRSGGRLATGELFF
NA,NA,TRBJ1-2,TRBV5-6,TGTGCCAGCACCCTAGGAGAAGTCAACTATGGCTACACCTTC,CASTLGEVNYGYTF
NA,NA,TRBJ2-7,TRBV5-1,TGCGCCAGCAGCTTGGCCTGGGGGGGCACCTACGAGCAGTACTTC,CASSLAWGGTYEQYF
NA,NA,TRBJ2-7,TRBV9,TGTGCCAGCAGCGTATTATCAGGGGTAGCATACGAGCAGTACTTC,CASSVLSGVAYEQYF
NA,NA,TRBJ2-1,TRBV18,TGTGCCAGCCATACAGACAATGAGCAGTTCTTC,CASHTDNEQFF
NA,NA,TRBJ1-2,TRBV30,TGTGCCTGGAGCCTGAACAGGGTGGGCGGCTACACCTTC,CAWSLNRVGGYTF
NA,NA,TRBJ1-1,TRBV18,TGTGCCAGCTCACCAGTGGGGGACACTGAAGCTTTCTTT,CASSPVGDTEAFF
NA,NA,TRBJ2-1,TRBV2,TGTGCCAGCAGTGAACGGAGGGGCGGGGAGCAGTTCTTC,CASSERRGGEQFF
NA,NA,TRBJ1-1,TRBV5-1,TGCGCCAGCAGCTTGGAGGGGTACGGGAACACTGAAGCTTTCTTT,CASSLEGYGNTEAFF
NA,NA,TRBJ1-5,TRBV28,TGTGCCAGCAGTCGGACAAATGATCAGCCCCAGCATTTT,CASSRTNDQPQHF
NA,NA,TRBJ2-4,TRBV29-1,TGCAGCGTTCTAGGGGACTCAAACATTCAGTACTTC,CSVLGDSNIQYF
NA,NA,TRBJ2-1,TRBV28,TGTGCCAGCAGATCCTTGTGGGGGAATGAGCAGTTCTTC,CASRSLWGNEQFF
TRBD2,NA,TRBJ2-1,TRBV5-1,TGCGCCAGCAGCCCGGGGACTAGCGGGAGGGACGATGAGCAGTTCTTC,CASSPGTSGRDDEQFF
NA,NA,TRBJ2-2,TRBV7-2,TGTGCCAGCAGCTTCGGGGTTCCCGGGGAGCTGTTTTTT,CASSFGVPGELFF
TRBD1,NA,TRBJ2-3,TRBV28,TGTGCCAGCAGTTTTGGGGGGACAGGGAGGTCAGATACGCAGTATTTT,CASSFGGTGRSDTQYF
NA,NA,TRBJ2-7,TRBV18,TGTGCCAGCCATACGAGGGGTGTTTACGAGCAGTACTTC,CASHTRGVYEQYF